The 5 T cell receptor beta chains presented below share a single source sample, sequenced in a study of regulatory T cells in long-lasting Graves disease. Relying on iRepertoire HTBI primers and Arm-PCR of CDR3 regions, the team built TCR beta libraries. TCRdb ran MiXCR on the multiplex PCR reads and lists one entry per CDR3 protein. The sample carries about 460,000 distinct CDR3 sequences, approximately 23% recorded once. Time point reported: persistent/refractory GD, antithyroid drugs over 5 years with positive TRAb. The TCR library was made from RNA that had been extracted from PBMCs in TRIzol. The source was peripheral blood mononuclear cells (PBMCs), collected when the disease was refractory, from a patient treated with antithyroid drugs. The receptors were gathered from a female donor with Graves disease.

This clonotype was found many times. The chain links TRBV2 to TRBJ2-5; the match to TRBD2 covers 12 bases. CDR1 and CDR2 (germline): SNHLY, FYNNEI. Losses at the gene ends were 8 bases for V and 7 bases for J; bases not matched to a gene: 8. The length of the CDR3 is 14 residues. The CDR3 region has the DNA TGTGCCAGCGTGTGGACTAGCGGGACTGGGACCCAGTACTTC. The encoded protein is CASVWTSGTGTQYF. The variable domain in full, completed from reference TRBV2 and TRBJ2-5, reads EPEVTQTPSHQVTQMGQEVILRCVPISNHLYFYWYRQILGQKVEFLVSFYNNEISEKSEIFDDQFSVERPDGSNFTLKIRSTKLEDSAMYFCASVWTSGTGTQYFGPGTRLLVL.

The gene calls are TRBV19 and TRBJ1-3; TRBD1 agrees at 7 bases. Per the germline V gene, CDR1 is LNHDA and CDR2 is SQIVND (reference sequence). V lost 9 bases and J lost 4; bases outside the gene matches: 12. The CDR3 is 15 amino acids. The CDR3 loop reads CASLHDREGGNTIYF. The CDR3 region has the DNA TGTGCCAGCCTGCACGACAGGGAGGGCGGAAACACCATATATTTT. Supplemented by reference TRBV19 and TRBJ1-3, the full variable domain reads DGGITQSPKYLFRKEGQNVTLSCEQNLNHDAMYWYRQDPGQGLRLIYYSQIVNDFQKGDIAEGYSVSREKKESFPLTVTSAQKNPTAFYLCASLHDREGGNTIYFGEGSWLTVV.

Many counts were recorded for this clonotype. CDR3 residues: CASSFDQSDEQYF. The CDR3 coding sequence is TGTGCCAGCAGTTTTGACCAAAGTGACGAGCAGTACTTC. The genes are TRBV28 and TRBJ2-7; D unresolved. This CDR3 has 13 residues. Germline CDR1 reads MDHEN; CDR2 reads SYDVKM. Trimming cost V 3 bases and J 5 bases, with 11 bases left between them.

This clonotype was seen many times. V is TRBV27 and J is TRBJ1-5, with D perhaps TRBD1 (6 bases). The CDR3 is 17 residues long. V lost 5 bases and J 0 bases, leaving 17 bases between the germline ends. Per germline, CDR1 MNHEY and CDR2 SMNVEV (reference sequence). The CDR3 loop reads CASSQVQRTDSNQPQHF. The CDR3, as DNA: TGTGCCAGCAGTCAAGTTCAAAGGACAGATAGCAATCAGCCCCAGCATTTT.

This clonotype has a handful of counts. V gene TRBV2 combines with J gene TRBJ2-3; D unresolved. Trimming removed 6 bases from V and 1 base from J, with 5 bases in between. This CDR3 region has 12 residues. Germline V CDR1 and CDR2: SNHLY, FYNNEI. CDR3 residues: CASRDGTDTQYF. The CDR3 region has the DNA TGTGCCAGCAGGGACGGCACAGATACGCAGTATTTT.